The rows below give T cell receptor beta chains drawn from one sample of a study of shared clonotypes between healthy human individuals. Sequenced by immunoSEQ multiplex PCR; TCRdb stores in-frame clones only, minus some. The sample includes 2 million to 3 million clones, under 95% of them seen just once. The sequenced sample consisted of naive CD4+ T cells from PBMCs. These TCRs come from a man between 18 and 35 years old in good health. Some clones in this sample may be carry-over from other donors' samples. Each CDR3 is given with its conserved first and last residue. D genes are given only for firm matches. A clone size is listed for some rows: how often the clone was seen (once, few, many), or a class if it is expanded.

D gene	V gene	clone size	J gene	CDR3 DNA	CDR3 protein
NA	TRBV7-6	NA	TRBJ1-1	TGTGCCAGCAGCTTAGCGGTGGTAGGGGAAGCTTTCTTT	CASSLAVVGEAFF
NA	TRBV28	NA	TRBJ1-1	TGTGCCAGCAGTCTCGTCGAGGGGACTGAAGCTTTCTTT	CASSLVEGTEAFF
TRBD1	TRBV28	NA	TRBJ2-7	TGTGCCAGCAGCCTTCCGGGACAGAATTACGAGCAGTACTTC	CASSLPGQNYEQYF
NA	TRBV28	NA	TRBJ1-4	TGTGCCAGCAAGAGGGACATTTATGAAAAACTGTTTTTT	CASKRDIYEKLFF
NA	TRBV6-1	NA	TRBJ1-2	TGTGCCAGCAGCGCCGGGAGCCTCTATGGCTACACCTTC	CASSAGSLYGYTF
TRBD2	TRBV28	NA	TRBJ2-1	TGTGCCAGCAAATGGGGACTAGAGGGCAATGAGCAGTTCTTC	CASKWGLEGNEQFF
NA	TRBV2	few	TRBJ2-7	TGTGCCAGTAGGACCTCCTACGAGCAGTACTTC	CASRTSYEQYF
NA	TRBV2	NA	TRBJ1-1	TGTGCCAGCACCCAATGGCAGGGGTGGGGCACTGAAGCTTTCTTT	CASTQWQGWGTEAFF
TRBD2	TRBV7-2	NA	TRBJ2-3	TGTGCCAGCAGCTTAGTAGCGGGAGCCGGCACAGATACGCAGTATTTT	CASSLVAGAGTDTQYF
NA	TRBV10-3	NA	TRBJ1-2	TGTGCCATCAGTGACGGAAATGTGCGGGGCTATGGCTACACCTTC	CAISDGNVRGYGYTF
NA	TRBV18	NA	TRBJ2-7	TGTGCCAGCTCACCACTCGCTGGGAACGAGCAGTACTTC	CASSPLAGNEQYF
NA	TRBV10-3	NA	TRBJ1-3	TGTGCCATCAGGGGGGACACGGCTGGAAACACCATATATTTT	CAIRGDTAGNTIYF
TRBD1	TRBV29-1	NA	TRBJ2-2	TGCAGCGTTGAAGCTCCTCGGACAGGGCCCACCGGGGAGCTGTTTTTT	CSVEAPRTGPTGELFF
TRBD2	TRBV10-3	NA	TRBJ2-1	TGTGCCTCCGGGGGGGCCCAGTCCTACAATGAGCAGTTCTTC	CASGGAQSYNEQFF
NA	TRBV7-9	NA	TRBJ1-5	TGTGCCAGCAGCCCTATCAAAAGGGTAGGTGAGCCCCAGCATTTT	CASSPIKRVGEPQHF
NA	TRBV15	NA	TRBJ2-7	TGTGCCACCAGCAGAGATCGGTTGGGCGGAAATCAGTACTTC	CATSRDRLGGNQYF
NA	TRBV6-5	NA	TRBJ1-3	TGTGCCAGCAGTTACTCAGCTGGAAACACCATATATTTT	CASSYSAGNTIYF
TRBD2	TRBV28	NA	TRBJ2-5	TGTGCCAGCAGTTGGACTAGCGGGACCCAAGAGACCCAGTACTTC	CASSWTSGTQETQYF
NA	TRBV19	NA	TRBJ2-7	TGTGCCAGTGGCAGATTCTACGAGCAGTACTTC	CASGRFYEQYF
NA	TRBV10-1	NA	TRBJ2-1	TGCGCCAGCAGTGAGTCGGCGCCGGCCTACAATGAGCAGTTCTTC	CASSESAPAYNEQFF
NA	TRBV19	NA	TRBJ1-3	TGTGCCAGCTCGGGGGTTTTGAGCTCTGGAAACACCATATATTTT	CASSGVLSSGNTIYF
TRBD2	TRBV27	NA	TRBJ2-4	TGTGCCAGCTGCCCTCGGCGGGAGGACCTACTAGCCAAAAACATTCAGTACTTC	CASCPRREDLLAKNIQYF
TRBD1	TRBV19	NA	TRBJ2-2	TGTGCCAGTAGCAACCCTAGGACAGGGGGCACCGGGGAGCTGTTTTTT	CASSNPRTGGTGELFF
NA	TRBV29-1	once	TRBJ2-7	TGCAGCGTTGACCTCGGCTACGAGCAGTACTTC	CSVDLGYEQYF
NA	TRBV7-8	once	TRBJ2-7	TGTGCCAGCAGCGCCCAAGGGGCCGTCTACGAGCAGTACTTC	CASSAQGAVYEQYF
NA	TRBV18	NA	TRBJ2-6	TGTGCCAGCTCACCTAGTCTGACAGGTTCTGGTGGGGCCAACGTCCTGACTTTC	CASSPSLTGSGGANVLTF
NA	TRBV11-2	NA	TRBJ1-1	TGTGCCAGCAGCTTGATTGAGGGAAACACTGAAGCTTTCTTT	CASSLIEGNTEAFF
NA	TRBV18	NA	TRBJ2-2	TGTGCCAGCTCAAAGGAGGTGAACACCGGGGAGCTGTTTTTT	CASSKEVNTGELFF
TRBD2	TRBV9	NA	TRBJ2-2	TGTGCCAGCAGCGTAGGAATGGTACTAGCGGGTAACACCGGGGAGCTGTTTTTT	CASSVGMVLAGNTGELFF
NA	TRBV28	NA	TRBJ2-5	TGTGCCAGCACCATGAGGGGCAGGCTCCAAGAGACCCAGTACTTC	CASTMRGRLQETQYF
TRBD2	TRBV6-1	NA	TRBJ2-1	TGTGCCAGCAATAAGGGGGGGACTAGTGAGAATGAGCAGTTCTTC	CASNKGGTSENEQFF
TRBD2	TRBV29-1	NA	TRBJ2-3	TGCAGCGTCGAGGGACTAGCGGGAGTCGGGGGCACAGATACGCAGTATTTT	CSVEGLAGVGGTDTQYF
NA	TRBV7-2	NA	TRBJ2-7	TGTGCCAGCAGCGTAGGGGTCCTCTACGAGCAGTACTTC	CASSVGVLYEQYF
TRBD1	TRBV6-1	once	TRBJ1-2	TGTGCCAGCAGTGAGAGCCCGACAGGGCTGCCCTATGGCTACACCTTC	CASSESPTGLPYGYTF
NA	TRBV28	NA	TRBJ2-1	TGTGCCAGCAGCCGCTACAATGAGCAGTTCTTC	CASSRYNEQFF
TRBD2	TRBV5-1	NA	TRBJ2-2	TGCGCCAGCAGCTCGGCGGGGGTGGCCGGGGAGCTGTTTTTT	CASSSAGVAGELFF
NA	TRBV10-3	NA	TRBJ1-1	TGTGCCATCAGGCCCGGGGCCCCCAACCTCATGAACACTGAAGCTTTCTTT	CAIRPGAPNLMNTEAFF
NA	TRBV19	NA	TRBJ2-1	TGTGCCAGTAGAACCGGGACAAACTACAATGAGCAGTTCTTC	CASRTGTNYNEQFF
NA	TRBV5-1	NA	TRBJ2-5	TGCGCCAGCAGCAACATCTTGGCGGAAGAGACCCAGTACTTC	CASSNILAEETQYF
NA	TRBV2	NA	TRBJ1-5	TGTGCCAGCAGTGAAGCGCTGGCAGGGGGCAATCAGCCCCAGCATTTT	CASSEALAGGNQPQHF
NA	TRBV6-5	once	TRBJ1-1	TGTGCCAGCAGTTACGGCGGGACCACTGAAGCTTTCTTT	CASSYGGTTEAFF
NA	TRBV7-2	NA	TRBJ1-1	TGTGCCAGCAGCTTATTTCCCTCGGGTACGACTGAAGCTTTCTTT	CASSLFPSGTTEAFF
NA	TRBV7-2	NA	TRBJ1-4	TGTGCCAGCAGCAAGGACTGGTCTAATGAAAAACTGTTTTTT	CASSKDWSNEKLFF
TRBD2	TRBV6-1	NA	TRBJ2-7	TGTGCCAGCAAGGGACTAGCGAATACCTACGAGCAGTACTTC	CASKGLANTYEQYF
NA	TRBV19	NA	TRBJ1-3	TGTGCCAGTAGTAAATGGTGGGGCACCCGCTCTGGAAACACCATATATTTT	CASSKWWGTRSGNTIYF
TRBD1	TRBV18	NA	TRBJ2-5	TGTGCCAGCTCACCGGGACAGACCCAAGAGACCCAGTACTTC	CASSPGQTQETQYF
TRBD2	TRBV5-1	NA	TRBJ2-7	TGCGCCAGCAGCGCGGTTTTCGGGACTAGCGGGAGTTTCTCCTACGAGCAGTACTTC	CASSAVFGTSGSFSYEQYF
NA	TRBV28	NA	TRBJ1-1	TGTGCCAGCAGTCTCGGGCACGGGAACACTGAAGCTTTCTTT	CASSLGHGNTEAFF
TRBD2	TRBV7-2	once	TRBJ2-7	TGTGCCAGCAGCCAAGTAGCGGGAGGGAGTTACGAGCAGTACTTC	CASSQVAGGSYEQYF
TRBD2	TRBV6-1	NA	TRBJ2-3	TGTGCCAGCAGTGCTGGAGCTAGCGGCAGCACAGATACGCAGTATTTT	CASSAGASGSTDTQYF
TRBD2	TRBV9	NA	TRBJ2-3	TGTGCCAGCAGCGTAAGGAGGGAGGGCCGGACAGATACGCAGTATTTT	CASSVRREGRTDTQYF
NA	TRBV29-1	few	TRBJ1-1	TGCAGCGTTGAATTCGCGTGGGCGTATCTGCCTGAAGCTTTCTTT	CSVEFAWAYLPEAFF
NA	TRBV5-1	NA	TRBJ2-2	TGCGCCAGCAGCTTGGTATCAGGGGCGTCCGGGGAGCTGTTTTTT	CASSLVSGASGELFF
TRBD1	TRBV9	NA	TRBJ2-3	TGTGCCAGCAGCGTAGTTTGGACAGGTTCCCCAGATACGCAGTATTTT	CASSVVWTGSPDTQYF
TRBD1	TRBV27	NA	TRBJ2-7	TGTGCCATTTTGACAGGGAAAGAGTACTTC	CAILTGKEYF
TRBD1	TRBV7-3	few	TRBJ2-2	TGTGCCAGCAGATCTACCGGGACAGGGGCCACCGGGGAGCTGTTTTTT	CASRSTGTGATGELFF
NA	TRBV7-9	NA	TRBJ2-7	TGTGCCAGCAGCTTACCGACACAGGCCTACGAGCAGTACTTC	CASSLPTQAYEQYF
NA	TRBV2	few	TRBJ1-1	TGTGCCAGCAGCTGGGACACCCTTACGAACACTGAAGCTTTCTTT	CASSWDTLTNTEAFF
TRBD1	TRBV5-4	NA	TRBJ2-4	TGTGCCAGCAGCTTGTTGCCTTGGACAGGCTCCTCCAAAAACATTCAGTACTTC	CASSLLPWTGSSKNIQYF
NA	TRBV5-8	NA	TRBJ1-1	TGTGCCAGCAGCTTGATTGCTCAGAGCCCTGAAGCTTTCTTT	CASSLIAQSPEAFF